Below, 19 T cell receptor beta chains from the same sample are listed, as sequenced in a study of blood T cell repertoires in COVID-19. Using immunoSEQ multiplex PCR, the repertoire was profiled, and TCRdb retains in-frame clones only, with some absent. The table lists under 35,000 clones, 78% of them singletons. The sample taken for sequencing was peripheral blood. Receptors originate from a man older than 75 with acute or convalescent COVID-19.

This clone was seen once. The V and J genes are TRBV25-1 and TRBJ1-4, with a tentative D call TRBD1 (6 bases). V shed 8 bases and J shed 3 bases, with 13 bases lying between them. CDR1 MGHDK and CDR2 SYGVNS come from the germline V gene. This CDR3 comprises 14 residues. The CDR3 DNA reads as TGTGCCAGCGGTAACAGGGACGCTAATGAAAAACTGTTTTTT. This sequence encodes CASGNRDANEKLFF.

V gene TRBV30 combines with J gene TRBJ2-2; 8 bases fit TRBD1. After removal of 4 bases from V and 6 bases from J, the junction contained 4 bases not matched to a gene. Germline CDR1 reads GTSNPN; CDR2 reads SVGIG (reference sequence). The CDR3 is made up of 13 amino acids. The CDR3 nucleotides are TGTGCCTGGAACGGACAGGGAGCCGGGGAGCTGTTTTTT. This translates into CAWNGQGAGELFF.

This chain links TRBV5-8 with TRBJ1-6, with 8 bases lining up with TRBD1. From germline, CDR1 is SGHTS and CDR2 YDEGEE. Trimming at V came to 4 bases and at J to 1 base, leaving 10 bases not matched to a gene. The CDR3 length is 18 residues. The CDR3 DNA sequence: TGTGCCAGCAGCGTCTCAGGGGGCAGGAGGTCCTATAATTCACCCCTCCACTTT. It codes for CASSVSGGRRSYNSPLHF.

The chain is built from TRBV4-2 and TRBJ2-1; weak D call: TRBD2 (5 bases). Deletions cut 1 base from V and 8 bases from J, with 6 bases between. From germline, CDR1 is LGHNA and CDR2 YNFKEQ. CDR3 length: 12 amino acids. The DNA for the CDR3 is TGTGCCAGCAGCCAAGCCGGGGATGAGCAGTTCTTC. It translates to CASSQAGDEQFF.

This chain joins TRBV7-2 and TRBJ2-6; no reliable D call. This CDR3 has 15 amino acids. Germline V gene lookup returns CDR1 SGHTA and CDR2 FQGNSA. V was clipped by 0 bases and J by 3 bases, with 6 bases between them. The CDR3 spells CASSLAPFGANVLTF. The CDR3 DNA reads TGTGCCAGCAGCTTAGCCCCCTTTGGGGCCAACGTCCTGACTTTC.

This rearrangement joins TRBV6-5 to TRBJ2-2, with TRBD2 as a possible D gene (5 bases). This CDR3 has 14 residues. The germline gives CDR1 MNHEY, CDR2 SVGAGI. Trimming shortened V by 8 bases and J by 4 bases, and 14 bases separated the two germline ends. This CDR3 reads CASPGVVSTGELFF. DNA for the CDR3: TGTGCCAGCCCCGGGGTAGTGAGCACCGGGGAGCTGTTTTTT.

CDR3 region: CASSPPSRHTQYF. The CDR3 DNA sequence: TGCGCCAGCAGCCCCCCTAGCAGACATACGCAGTATTTT. The chain joins TRBV4-1 to TRBJ2-3, with TRBD2 as a possible D gene (5 bases). Germline CDR1 and CDR2: MGHRA and YSYEKL. The CDR3 runs to 13 residues. Trimming left V 4 bases short and J 7 bases short, with 12 bases between.

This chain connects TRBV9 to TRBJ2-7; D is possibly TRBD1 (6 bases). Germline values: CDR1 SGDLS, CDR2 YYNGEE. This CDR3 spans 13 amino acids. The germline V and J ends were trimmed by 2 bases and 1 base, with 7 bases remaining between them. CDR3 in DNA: TGTGCCAGCAGCGTCGGACAGTCCTACGAGCAGTACTTC. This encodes CASSVGQSYEQYF.

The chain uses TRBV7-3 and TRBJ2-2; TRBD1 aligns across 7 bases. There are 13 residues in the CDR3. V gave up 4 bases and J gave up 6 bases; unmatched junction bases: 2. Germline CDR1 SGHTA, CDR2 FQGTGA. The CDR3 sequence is CASSSTGSGELFF. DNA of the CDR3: TGTGCCAGCAGCTCGACAGGGTCCGGGGAGCTGTTTTTT.

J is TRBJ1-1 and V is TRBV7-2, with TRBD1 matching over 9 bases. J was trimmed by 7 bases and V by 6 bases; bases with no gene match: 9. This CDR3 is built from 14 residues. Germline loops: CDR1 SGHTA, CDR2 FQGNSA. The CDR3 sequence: CASRPFRTGVEAFF. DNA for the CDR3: TGTGCCAGCAGGCCCTTTCGGACAGGGGTTGAAGCTTTCTTT.

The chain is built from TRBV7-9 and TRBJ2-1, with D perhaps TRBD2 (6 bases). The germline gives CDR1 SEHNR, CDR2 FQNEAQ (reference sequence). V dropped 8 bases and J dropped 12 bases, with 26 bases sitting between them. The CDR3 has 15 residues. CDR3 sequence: CASCGDVGRAGPQFF. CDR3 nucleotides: TGTGCCAGCTGTGGGGATGTGGGCAGGGCGGGACCGCAGTTCTTC.

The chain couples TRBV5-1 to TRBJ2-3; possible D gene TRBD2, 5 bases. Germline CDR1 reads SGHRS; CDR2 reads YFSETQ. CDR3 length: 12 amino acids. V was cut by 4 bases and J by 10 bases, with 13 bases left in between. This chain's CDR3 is CASSHDRGAQYF. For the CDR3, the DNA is TGCGCCAGCAGCCACGACCGGGGAGCGCAGTATTTT.

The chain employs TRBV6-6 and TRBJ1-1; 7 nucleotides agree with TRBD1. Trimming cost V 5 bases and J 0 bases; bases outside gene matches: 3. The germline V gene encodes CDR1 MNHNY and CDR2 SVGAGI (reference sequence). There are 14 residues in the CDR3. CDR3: CASSKGQLNTEAFF. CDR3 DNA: TGTGCCAGCAGTAAGGGACAGCTGAACACTGAAGCTTTCTTT.

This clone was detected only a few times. CDR3 sequence: CASRGQGRLINFDTEAFF. In DNA form, the CDR3 reads TGCGCCAGCAGGGGACAGGGCCGACTGATTAACTTCGACACTGAAGCTTTCTTT. This rearrangement joins TRBV5-1 to TRBJ1-1; 9 nucleotides align to TRBD1. Germline V gives CDR1 SGHRS, CDR2 YFSETQ. The CDR3 has 18 amino acids. Trimming at V came to 5 bases and at J to 3 bases, leaving 17 bases not matched to a gene. The whole variable domain, filled in from reference TRBV5-1 and TRBJ1-1, reads KAGVTQTPRYLIKTRGQQVTLSCSPISGHRSVSWYQQTPGQGLQFLFEYFSETQRNKGNFPGRFSGRQFSNSRSEMNVSTLELGDSALYLCASRGQGRLINFDTEAFFGQGTRLTVV.

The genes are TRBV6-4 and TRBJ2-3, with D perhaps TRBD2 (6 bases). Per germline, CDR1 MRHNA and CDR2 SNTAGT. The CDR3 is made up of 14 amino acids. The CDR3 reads CAPEDGGSTDTQYF. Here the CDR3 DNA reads TGTGCGCCTGAAGACGGAGGGAGCACAGATACGCAGTATTTT.

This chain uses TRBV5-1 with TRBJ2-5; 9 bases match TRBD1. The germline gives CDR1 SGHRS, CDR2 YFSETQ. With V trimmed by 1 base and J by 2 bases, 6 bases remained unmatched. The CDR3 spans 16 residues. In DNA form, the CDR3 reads TGCGCCAGCAGCTTGAGGACAGGGGAAAGACAAGAGACCCAGTACTTC. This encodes CASSLRTGERQETQYF. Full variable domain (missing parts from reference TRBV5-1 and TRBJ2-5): KAGVTQTPRYLIKTRGQQVTLSCSPISGHRSVSWYQQTPGQGLQFLFEYFSETQRNKGNFPGRFSGRQFSNSRSEMNVSTLELGDSALYLCASSLRTGERQETQYFGPGTRLLVL.

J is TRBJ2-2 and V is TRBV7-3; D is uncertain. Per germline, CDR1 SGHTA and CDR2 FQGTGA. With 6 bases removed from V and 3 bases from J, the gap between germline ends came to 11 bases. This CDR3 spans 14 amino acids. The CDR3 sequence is CASRITRDTGELFF. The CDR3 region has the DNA TGTGCCAGCAGGATCACTCGCGACACCGGGGAGCTGTTTTTT. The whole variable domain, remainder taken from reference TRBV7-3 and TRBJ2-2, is GAGVSQTPSNKVTEKGKYVELRCDPISGHTALYWYRQSLGQGPEFLIYFQGTGAADDSGLPNDRFFAVRPEGSVSTLKIQRTERGDSAVYLCASRITRDTGELFFGEGSRLTVL.

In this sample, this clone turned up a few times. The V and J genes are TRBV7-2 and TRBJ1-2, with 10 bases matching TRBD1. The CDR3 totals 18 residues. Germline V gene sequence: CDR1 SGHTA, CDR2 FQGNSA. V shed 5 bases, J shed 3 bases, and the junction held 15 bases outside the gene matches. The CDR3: CASSPDRGRISSDYGYTF. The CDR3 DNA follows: TGTGCCAGCAGCCCGGACAGGGGGAGGATTAGTAGCGACTATGGCTACACCTTC.

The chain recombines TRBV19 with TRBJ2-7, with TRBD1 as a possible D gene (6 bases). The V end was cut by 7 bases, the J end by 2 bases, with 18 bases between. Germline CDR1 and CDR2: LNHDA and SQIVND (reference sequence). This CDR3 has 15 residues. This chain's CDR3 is CASTVQAGVPYEQYF. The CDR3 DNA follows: TGTGCCAGTACCGTCCAGGCAGGGGTACCCTACGAGCAGTACTTC. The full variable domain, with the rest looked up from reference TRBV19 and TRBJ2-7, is DGGITQSPKYLFRKEGQNVTLSCEQNLNHDAMYWYRQDPGQGLRLIYYSQIVNDFQKGDIAEGYSVSREKKESFPLTVTSAQKNPTAFYLCASTVQAGVPYEQYFGPGTRLTVT.